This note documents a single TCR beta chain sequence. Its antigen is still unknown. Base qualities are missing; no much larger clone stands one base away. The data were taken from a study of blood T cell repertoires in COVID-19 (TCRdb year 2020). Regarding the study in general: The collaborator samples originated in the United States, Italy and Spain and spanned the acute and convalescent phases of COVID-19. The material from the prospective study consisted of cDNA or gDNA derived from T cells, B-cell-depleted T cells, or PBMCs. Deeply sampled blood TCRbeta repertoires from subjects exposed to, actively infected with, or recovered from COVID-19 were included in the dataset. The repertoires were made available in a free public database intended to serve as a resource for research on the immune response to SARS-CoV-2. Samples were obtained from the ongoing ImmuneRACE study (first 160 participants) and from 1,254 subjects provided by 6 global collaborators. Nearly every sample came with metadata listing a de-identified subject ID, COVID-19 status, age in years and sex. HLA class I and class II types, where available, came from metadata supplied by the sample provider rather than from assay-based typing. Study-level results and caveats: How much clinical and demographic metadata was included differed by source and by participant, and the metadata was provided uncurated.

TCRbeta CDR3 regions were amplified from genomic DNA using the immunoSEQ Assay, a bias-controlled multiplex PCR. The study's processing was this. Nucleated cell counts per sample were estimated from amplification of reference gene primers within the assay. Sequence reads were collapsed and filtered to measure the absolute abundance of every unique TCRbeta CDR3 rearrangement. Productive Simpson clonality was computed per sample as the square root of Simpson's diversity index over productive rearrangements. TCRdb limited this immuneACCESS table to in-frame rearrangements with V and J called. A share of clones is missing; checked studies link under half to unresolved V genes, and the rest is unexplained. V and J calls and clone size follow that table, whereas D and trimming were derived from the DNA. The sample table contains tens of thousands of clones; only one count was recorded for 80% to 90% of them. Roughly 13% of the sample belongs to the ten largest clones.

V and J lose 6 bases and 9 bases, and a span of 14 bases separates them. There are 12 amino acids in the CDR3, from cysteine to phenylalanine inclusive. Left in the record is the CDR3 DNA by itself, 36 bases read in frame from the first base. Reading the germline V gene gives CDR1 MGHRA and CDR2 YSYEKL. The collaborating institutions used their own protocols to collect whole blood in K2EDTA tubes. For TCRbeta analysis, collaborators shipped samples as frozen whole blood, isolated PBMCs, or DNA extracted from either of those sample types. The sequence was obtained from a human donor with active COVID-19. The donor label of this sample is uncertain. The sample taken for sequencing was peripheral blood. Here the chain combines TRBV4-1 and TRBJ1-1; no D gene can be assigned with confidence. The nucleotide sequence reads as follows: TGCGCCAGCAGGGACCCGTCCGGGAAAGCTTTCTTT. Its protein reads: CASRDPSGKAFF.